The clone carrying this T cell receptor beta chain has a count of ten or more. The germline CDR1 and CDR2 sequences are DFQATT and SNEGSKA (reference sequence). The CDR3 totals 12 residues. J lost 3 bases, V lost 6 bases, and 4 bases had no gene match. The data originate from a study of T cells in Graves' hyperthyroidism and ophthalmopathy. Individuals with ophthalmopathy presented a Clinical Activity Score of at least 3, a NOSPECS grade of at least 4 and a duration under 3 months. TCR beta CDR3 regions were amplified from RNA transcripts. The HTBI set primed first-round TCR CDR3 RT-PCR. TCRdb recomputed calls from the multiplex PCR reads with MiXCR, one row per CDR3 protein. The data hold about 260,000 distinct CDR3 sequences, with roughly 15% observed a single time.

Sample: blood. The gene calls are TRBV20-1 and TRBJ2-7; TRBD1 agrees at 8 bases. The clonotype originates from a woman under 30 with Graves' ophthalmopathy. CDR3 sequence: CSAADRGYEQYF. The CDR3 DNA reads TGCAGTGCAGCTGACAGGGGCTACGAGCAGTACTTC.